The present T cell receptor (beta chain) was sequenced within a study of PD-L1 blockade in urothelial cancer. Across the whole study: Atezolizumab at 1,200 mg intravenously every 3 weeks was started by patients at some point between 2014 and 2016. Once treatment had started, blood was analyzed at 3 weeks (second dose) and again at 6 weeks. Median T cell yield from blood was 141,255. Study-wide points: TCR clonality was measured in pretreatment peripheral blood. Clonality below the median predicted better survival.

The method was immunoSEQ multiplex PCR; TCRdb's version includes in-frame clones alone and lacks a portion of them. The sample has approximately 55,000 clones; about 86% are singletons. This clone occurred a few times. The target antigen is unknown. The ends lost 4 bases at V and 3 bases at J; junction bases unmatched: 5. Per the germline V gene, CDR1 is SGHNT and CDR2 is YYREEE (reference sequence). The CDR3 is made up of 14 amino acids. Time point here: pretreatment peripheral blood. The chain carries TRBV5-4 and TRBJ1-2; 8 bases map to TRBD1. This clonotype originated in a man aged 60 to 75 with urothelial cancer. Material: PBMCs, obtained around atezolizumab (anti-PD-L1) treatment. DNA for the CDR3: TGTGCCAGCAGCCGGACAGGGCCACACTATGGCTACACCTTC. Its translation is CASSRTGPHYGYTF.